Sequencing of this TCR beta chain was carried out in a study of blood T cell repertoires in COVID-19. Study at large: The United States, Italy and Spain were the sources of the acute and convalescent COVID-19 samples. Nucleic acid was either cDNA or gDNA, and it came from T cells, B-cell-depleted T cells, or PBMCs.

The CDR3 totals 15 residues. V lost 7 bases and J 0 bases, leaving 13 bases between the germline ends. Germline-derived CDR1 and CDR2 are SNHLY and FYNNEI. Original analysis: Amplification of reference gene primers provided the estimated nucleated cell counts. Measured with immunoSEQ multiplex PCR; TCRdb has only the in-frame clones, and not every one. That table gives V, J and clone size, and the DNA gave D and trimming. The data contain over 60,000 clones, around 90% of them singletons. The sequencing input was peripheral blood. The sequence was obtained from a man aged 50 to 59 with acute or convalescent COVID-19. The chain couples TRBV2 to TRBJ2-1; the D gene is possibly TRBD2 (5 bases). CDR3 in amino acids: CASKQTMSSYNEQFF. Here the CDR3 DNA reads TGTGCCAGCAAGCAGACTATGAGCTCCTACAATGAGCAGTTCTTC.